This TCR beta chain is from a study of T cell responses to AZD1222 COVID-19 vaccine. Study information: Second doses were pooled across both intervals (about 4 or about 12 weeks). Study-level findings and limits: Females made up more of the donors, who were largely white British, and clonal diversity may have come out too low. Samples come after the peak T cell response, not at day 14. Nearly half of spike-specific TCRs reportedly target unmutated variant regions.

The CDR3 has 15 residues. CDR1 and CDR2 from the germline V gene are MNHNS and SASEGT. V gave up 3 bases and J gave up 0 bases, with 10 bases separating them. Note on this clone: What it binds is not known.

This table comes from immunoSEQ multiplex PCR, and its TCRdb copy is limited to in-frame clones, with some not included. The data contain 200,000 or so clones, about 94% of them seen just once; the ten biggest clones take up roughly 10%. This receptor was taken from an adult in good health. The chain combines TRBV6-1 with TRBJ2-3; D not certain. The source material was peripheral blood, sampled on day 0 of AZD1222 vaccination. The DNA of the CDR3 is TGTGCCAGCAGTGACCCGGAGACTAGCACAGATACGCAGTATTTT. Protein product: CASSDPETSTDTQYF.